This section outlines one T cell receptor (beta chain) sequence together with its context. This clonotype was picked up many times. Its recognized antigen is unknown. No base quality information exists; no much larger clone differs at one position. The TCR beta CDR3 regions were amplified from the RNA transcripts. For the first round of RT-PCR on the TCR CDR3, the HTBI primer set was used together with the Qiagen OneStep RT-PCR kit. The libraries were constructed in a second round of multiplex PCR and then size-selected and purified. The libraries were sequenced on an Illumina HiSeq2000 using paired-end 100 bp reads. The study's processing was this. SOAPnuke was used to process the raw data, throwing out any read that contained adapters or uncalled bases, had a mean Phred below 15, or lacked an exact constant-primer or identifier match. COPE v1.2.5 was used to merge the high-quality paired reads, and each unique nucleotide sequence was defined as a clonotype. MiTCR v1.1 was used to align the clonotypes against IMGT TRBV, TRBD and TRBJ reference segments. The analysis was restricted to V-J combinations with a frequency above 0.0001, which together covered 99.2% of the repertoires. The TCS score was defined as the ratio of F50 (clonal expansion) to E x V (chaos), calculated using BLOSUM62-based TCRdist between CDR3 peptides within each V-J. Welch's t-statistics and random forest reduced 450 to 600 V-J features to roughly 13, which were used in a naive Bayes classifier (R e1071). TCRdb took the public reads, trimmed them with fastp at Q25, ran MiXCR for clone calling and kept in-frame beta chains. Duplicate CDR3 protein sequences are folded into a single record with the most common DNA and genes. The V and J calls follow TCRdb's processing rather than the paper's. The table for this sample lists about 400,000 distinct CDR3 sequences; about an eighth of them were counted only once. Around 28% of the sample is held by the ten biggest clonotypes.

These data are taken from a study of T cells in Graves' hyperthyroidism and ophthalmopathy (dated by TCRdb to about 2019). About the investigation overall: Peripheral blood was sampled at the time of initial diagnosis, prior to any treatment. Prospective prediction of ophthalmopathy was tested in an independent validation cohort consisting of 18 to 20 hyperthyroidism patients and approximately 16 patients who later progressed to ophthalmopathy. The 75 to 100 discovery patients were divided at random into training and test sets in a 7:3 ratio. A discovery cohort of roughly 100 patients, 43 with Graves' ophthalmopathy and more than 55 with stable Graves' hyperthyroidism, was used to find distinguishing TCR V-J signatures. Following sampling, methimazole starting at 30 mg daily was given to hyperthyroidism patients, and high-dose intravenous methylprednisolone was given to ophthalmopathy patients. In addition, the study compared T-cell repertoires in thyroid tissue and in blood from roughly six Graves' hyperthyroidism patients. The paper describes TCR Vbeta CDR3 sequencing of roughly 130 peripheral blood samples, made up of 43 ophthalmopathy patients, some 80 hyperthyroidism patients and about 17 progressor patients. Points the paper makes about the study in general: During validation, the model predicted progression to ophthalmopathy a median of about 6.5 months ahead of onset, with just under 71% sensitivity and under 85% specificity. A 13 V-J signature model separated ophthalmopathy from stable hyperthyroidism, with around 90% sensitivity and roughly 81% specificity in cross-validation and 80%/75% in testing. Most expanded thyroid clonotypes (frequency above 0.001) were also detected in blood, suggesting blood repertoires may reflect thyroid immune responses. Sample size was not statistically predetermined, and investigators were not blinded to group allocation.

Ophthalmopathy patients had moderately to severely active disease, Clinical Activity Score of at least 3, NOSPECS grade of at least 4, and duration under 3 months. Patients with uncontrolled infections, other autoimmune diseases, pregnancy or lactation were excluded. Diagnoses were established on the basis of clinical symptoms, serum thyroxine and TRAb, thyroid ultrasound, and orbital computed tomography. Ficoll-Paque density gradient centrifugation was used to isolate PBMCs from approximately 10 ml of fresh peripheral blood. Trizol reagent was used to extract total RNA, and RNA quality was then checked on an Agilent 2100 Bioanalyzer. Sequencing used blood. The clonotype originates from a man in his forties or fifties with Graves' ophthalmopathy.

The nucleotide sequence reads TGTGCCAGCAGCCAAAAAGGTGGCAGGACCGAGCAGTACTTC. This is translated as CASSQKGGRTEQYF. The rearrangement joined TRBV3-1 to TRBJ2-7, with the identity of the D gene unclear. CDR1 and CDR2 were assigned from the germline V gene (reference sequence) as LGHDT and YNNKEL. The CDR3, from cysteine to phenylalanine, totals 14 residues. Left in the record is the CDR3 DNA by itself, 42 bases read in frame from the first base. Trimming at the junction amounts to 2 bases on V and 6 bases on J, and the germline ends lie 14 bases apart.